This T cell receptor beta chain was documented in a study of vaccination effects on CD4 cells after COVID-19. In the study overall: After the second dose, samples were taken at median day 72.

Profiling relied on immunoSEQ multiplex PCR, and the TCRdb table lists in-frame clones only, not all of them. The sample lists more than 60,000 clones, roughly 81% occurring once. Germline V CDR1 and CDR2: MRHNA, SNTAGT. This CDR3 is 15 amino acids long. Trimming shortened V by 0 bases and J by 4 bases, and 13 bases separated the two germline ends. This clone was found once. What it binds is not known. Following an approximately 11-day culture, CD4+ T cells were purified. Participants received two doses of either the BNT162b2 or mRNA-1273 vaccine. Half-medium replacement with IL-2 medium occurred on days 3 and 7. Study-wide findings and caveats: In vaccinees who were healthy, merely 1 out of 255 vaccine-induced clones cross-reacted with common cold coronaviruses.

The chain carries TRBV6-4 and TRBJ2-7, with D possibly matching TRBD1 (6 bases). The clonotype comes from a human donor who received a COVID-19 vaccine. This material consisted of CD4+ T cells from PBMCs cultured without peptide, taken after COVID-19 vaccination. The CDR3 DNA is TGTGCCAGCAGTGACTCGAGGTACAGGGAATACGAGCAGTACGTC. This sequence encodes CASSDSRYREYEQYV.